The 21 T cell receptor beta chains presented below share a single source sample, sequenced in a study of blood T cells in healthy people across ages. Combining a sample-barcoded 5' primer with a J-beta primer mix, a second PCR ran for roughly 6 to 11 cycles. TCRdb independently ran MiXCR on the 5' RACE reads; one entry per CDR3 protein. The table shows roughly 860,000 distinct CDR3 sequences, with around 68% occurring only once. Sequenced input: blood. These receptors all stem from a man aged 25 to 45 in good health.

The V gene is TRBV9, the J gene TRBJ2-6; 7 bases align to TRBD2. Germline V gives CDR1 SGDLS, CDR2 YYNGEE. This CDR3 contains 15 residues. The ends lost 4 bases at V and 4 bases at J; junction bases unmatched: 5. For the CDR3, the DNA is TGTGCCAGCAGCTACCGGGGGGTAGGGGCCAACGTCCTGACTTTC. This codes for CASSYRGVGANVLTF.

In DNA form, the CDR3 reads TGTGCCAGCACCAGGACAGGGGGATTAGGAGACTATGGCTACACCTTC. This codes for CASTRTGGLGDYGYTF. The V gene is TRBV6-2 or TRBV6-3, the J gene TRBJ1-2, with 10 nucleotides matching TRBD1. Losses at the gene ends were 7 bases for V and 3 bases for J; bases not matched to a gene: 11. This CDR3 is 16 amino acids long. Germline loops: CDR1 MNHEY, CDR2 SVGEGT.

V and J are TRBV27 and TRBJ2-6; 10 bases match TRBD1. This CDR3 is 16 amino acids long. Germline loops: CDR1 MNHEY, CDR2 SMNVEV (reference sequence). J lost 2 bases, V lost 8 bases, and 6 bases had no gene match. Here the CDR3 reads CASGLTGGAGANVLTF. The DNA of the CDR3 is TGTGCCAGCGGACTGACAGGGGGCGCTGGGGCCAACGTCCTGACTTTC.

This clonotype has at least ten counts. The rearrangement links TRBV10-3 to TRBJ2-5; D unresolved. Looked up from germline, CDR1 is ENHRY and CDR2 is SYGVKD. Trimming cost V 6 bases and J 1 base, with 12 bases left between them. There are 14 residues in the CDR3. The CDR3 protein is CAIREGSTQETQYF. CDR3 DNA: TGTGCCATCAGAGAAGGGTCAACCCAAGAGACCCAGTACTTC.

This clonotype has a handful of counts. This chain uses TRBV15 with TRBJ1-1; D might be TRBD1 (6 bases). Trimming removed 6 bases at V and 8 bases at J, with 16 bases between. CDR1 and CDR2 (germline): LNHNV, YYDKDF (reference sequence). The CDR3 runs 13 residues. For the CDR3, the DNA is TGTGCCACCAGGAGTCAGGGGCATTACGAAGCTTTCTTT. Protein: CATRSQGHYEAFF.

The CDR3: CSVVVTHLLETQYF. Here the CDR3 DNA reads TGCAGCGTTGTCGTGACCCACCTCCTTGAGACCCAGTACTTC. The gene calls are TRBV29-1 and TRBJ2-5, with D uncertain. Germline lookup yields CDR1 SQVTM and CDR2 ANQGSEA. There are 14 residues in the CDR3. V was trimmed by 4 bases and J by 5 bases, leaving 17 bases between them. Full variable domain (missing parts from reference TRBV29-1 and TRBJ2-5): SAVISQKPSRDICQRGTSLTIQCQVDSQVTMMFWYRQQPGQSLTLIATANQGSEATYESGFVIDKFPISRPNLTFSTLTVSNMSPEDSSIYLCSVVVTHLLETQYFGPGTRLLVL.

This chain joins TRBV11-2 and TRBJ1-4; weak D call: TRBD1 (6 bases). Trimming left V 3 bases short and J 4 bases short, with 15 bases between. The CDR3 sequence is 16 residues long. In germline, CDR1 is SGHAT, CDR2 FQNNGV. The CDR3 reads CASSFPTRGDNEKLFF. CDR3 DNA: TGTGCCAGCAGCTTTCCCACCAGGGGAGATAATGAAAAACTGTTTTTT.

A single count supports this clonotype. The gene calls are TRBV7-9 and TRBJ2-4; D may match TRBD1 or TRBD2 (5 bases each). This CDR3 has 16 amino acids. The V and J ends lost 8 bases and 13 bases respectively, with 30 bases between them. The germline CDR1 and CDR2 sequences are SEHNR and FQNEAQ (reference sequence). The CDR3 DNA is TGTGCCAGCGTCGGGGACGCAGCGGCCCCCAATTGGGCCCAGTACTTC. Its translation: CASVGDAAAPNWAQYF.

This clonotype was detected only a few times. This chain uses TRBV10-3 with TRBJ2-7; maybe TRBD2 (5 bases). The V end lost 2 bases, the J end lost 4 bases, and 6 bases lay between the germline ends. CDR1 and CDR2 from the germline V gene are ENHRY and SYGVKD. This CDR3 region has 12 residues. The CDR3 loop is CAISEEGYEQYF. CDR3 sequence (DNA): TGTGCCATCAGTGAGGAGGGTTACGAGCAGTACTTC.

In its sample, this clonotype was seen a few times. The rearrangement links TRBV6-7 to TRBJ2-4; possibly TRBD1 for D (6 bases). The end of the DNA is better explained by TRBJ2-5, so the J call may be wrong. TRBV6-7 is placed among ORFs of uncertain function. This CDR3 spans 13 amino acids. CDR3 coding DNA: TGTGCCAGCAGGCACAGGGTAGGAGAGACCCAGTACTTC. Its translation: CASRHRVGETQYF.

This clonotype was recorded once. V usage is TRBV20-1 and J usage is TRBJ2-7; the D call may be TRBD1 or TRBD2 (5 bases each). Germline V gene sequence: CDR1 DFQATT, CDR2 SNEGSKA (reference sequence). CDR3 size: 12 residues. Deletions cut 5 bases from V and 1 base from J, with 9 bases between. CDR3 in amino acids: CSAWDGSYEQYF. The CDR3 DNA is TGCAGTGCTTGGGACGGTTCCTACGAGCAGTACTTC.

The rearrangement joins TRBV10-3 to TRBJ2-7; D tentatively reads TRBD1 or TRBD2 (5 bases each). Trimming cost V 8 bases and J 7 bases, with 24 bases left between them. The CDR3 is made up of 15 amino acids. Germline values: CDR1 ENHRY, CDR2 SYGVKD. This chain's CDR3 is CAISPGGGLLNEQYF. The CDR3, as DNA: TGTGCCATCTCCCCTGGGGGTGGGCTACTCAATGAGCAGTACTTC.

CDR3 amino acids: CASSVSGTGDYGYTF. DNA for the CDR3: TGTGCCAGCAGCGTCTCCGGGACCGGAGACTATGGCTACACCTTC. The J gene is TRBJ1-2, the V gene TRBV7-9; weak D call: TRBD1 (5 bases). V dropped 5 bases and J dropped 3 bases, with 16 bases sitting between them. The CDR3 spans 15 residues. Germline V gene lookup returns CDR1 SEHNR and CDR2 FQNEAQ (reference sequence).

V is TRBV29-1 and J is TRBJ2-7, with D maybe TRBD2 (5 bases). There are 14 residues in the CDR3. Germline V gene data show CDR1 as SQVTM and CDR2 as ANQGSEA. V gave up 4 bases and J gave up 3 bases, with 16 bases separating them. CDR3 protein: CSVAPSEGNYEQYF. DNA for the CDR3: TGCAGCGTTGCCCCCTCAGAGGGAAACTACGAGCAGTACTTC.

The table lists this clonotype with a few counts. The chain combines TRBV7-2 with TRBJ2-7; 8 bases fit TRBD2. This CDR3 contains 13 residues. V lost 5 bases to trimming and J lost 2 bases; unmatched junction nucleotides: 2. CDR1 is SGHTA and CDR2 is FQGNSA in the germline V gene. CDR3 region: CASSVSGAYEQYF. CDR3 coding DNA: TGTGCCAGCAGCGTTAGCGGGGCCTACGAGCAGTACTTC. Full variable domain (remainder filled in from reference TRBV7-2 and TRBJ2-7): GAGVSQSPSNKVTEKGKDVELRCDPISGHTALYWYRQSLGQGLEFLIYFQGNSAPDKSGLPSDRFSAERTGGSVSTLTIQRTQQEDSAVYLCASSVSGAYEQYFGPGTRLTVT.

The chain carries TRBV7-8 and TRBJ2-1, with 12 bases aligning to TRBD2. The germline gives CDR1 SGHVS, CDR2 FQNEAQ. This CDR3 is 15 amino acids long. Trimming took 5 bases from V and 7 from J; bases not matched to a gene: 6. CDR3 loop: CASSILAGGKNEQFF. The DNA for the CDR3 is TGTGCCAGCAGCATACTAGCGGGGGGAAAGAATGAGCAGTTCTTC.

In its sample, this clonotype was seen a few times. The chain employs TRBV6-5 and TRBJ1-2; maybe TRBD1 (5 bases). V dropped 6 bases and J dropped 8 bases, with 13 bases sitting between them. The CDR3 runs 12 residues. The germline gives CDR1 MNHEY, CDR2 SVGAGI. In DNA, the CDR3 is TGTGCCAGCAGCCCAGGGTATGAGGGCTACACCTTC. As protein: CASSPGYEGYTF.

The gene calls are TRBV12-3 or TRBV12-4 and TRBJ1-5; 8 bases are shared with TRBD1. J gave up 7 bases and V 5 bases, and 7 bases lay outside the gene matches. This CDR3 region has 14 residues. The CDR3 loop reads CASSRTGGEQPQHF. CDR3 bases: TGTGCCAGCAGTCGAACAGGGGGAGAGCAGCCCCAGCATTTT.

The rearrangement uses TRBV4-3 and TRBJ2-2; D ambiguous. Trimming shortened V by 5 bases and J by 5 bases, and 15 bases separated the two germline ends. Germline-derived CDR1 and CDR2 are LGHNA and YSLEER. There are 15 residues in the CDR3. CDR3: CASSRYESGTGELFF. The CDR3 DNA reads TGCGCCAGCAGCAGATACGAGTCGGGTACCGGGGAGCTGTTTTTT.

The genes are TRBV29-1 and TRBJ1-2, with no clear D. Germline assignment: CDR1 SQVTM and CDR2 ANQGSEA. The CDR3 consists of 13 residues. The V end was cut by 0 bases, the J end by 4 bases, with 9 bases between. In DNA, the CDR3 is TGCAGCGTTGAAGATGGGCAGATCTATGGCTACACCTTC. Translated: CSVEDGQIYGYTF.

The rearrangement joins TRBV27 to TRBJ2-7; D may correspond to TRBD1 or TRBD2 (5 bases each). Trimming cost V 5 bases and J 1 base, with 21 bases left between them. CDR1 is MNHEY and CDR2 is SMNVEV in the germline V gene (reference sequence). The CDR3 spans 17 residues. In DNA form, the CDR3 reads TGTGCCAGCAGTCTCGCCCCTCCGGGGCTCGGATCCTACGAGCAGTACTTC. Protein: CASSLAPPGLGSYEQYF.